The T cell receptor beta chain under discussion was sequenced for a study of patients and donors after allogeneic stem cell transplantation. Using its own MiXCR run on the RT-PCR reads, TCRdb lists one record per CDR3 protein. Of about a million distinct CDR3 sequences in the sample, about a sixth are singletons; the top ten hold roughly 6%. The table lists this clonotype with a few counts. The CDR3 covers 16 residues. In germline, CDR1 is SQVTM, CDR2 ANQGSEA. The germline V and J ends were trimmed by 7 bases and 0 bases, with 16 bases remaining between them. V is TRBV29-1 and J is TRBJ2-6; D unresolved. The receptor comes from a human donor who was either an allogeneic HSCT recipient or a stem cell or donor lymphocyte infusion donor (not recorded which). It is not recorded whose cells these are; they may come from a transplant donor. Sequencing was carried out using blood, either unsorted or a sorted T cell fraction (not recorded which). The DNA for the CDR3 is TGCAGCGCCGAAAGTCCACCGAGCTCTGGGGCCAACGTCCTGACTTTC. It translates to CSAESPPSSGANVLTF.